This TCR beta chain is from a study of blood T cell repertoires in COVID-19. Study-level information: PBMCs, B-cell-depleted T cells, or T cells provided the cDNA or gDNA that made up the material.

The CDR3 has 13 residues. Germline lookup yields CDR1 SGHAT and CDR2 FQNNGV. V was shortened by 0 bases and J by 5 bases, with 6 bases between the two germline ends. Generated by immunoSEQ multiplex PCR, the TCRdb table keeps only in-frame clones and is missing some. In the table there are around 180,000 clones, 75% to 90% of which are singletons. The TCR comes from a man aged 60-69 years with acute or convalescent COVID-19. The chain has TRBV11-2 and TRBJ2-3; D ambiguous. Sequenced: peripheral blood. The CDR3 spells CASSLDRIDTQYF. DNA of the CDR3: TGTGCCAGCAGCTTAGATCGTATAGATACGCAGTATTTT.